What follows describes a single TCR beta chain. Per germline, CDR1 SEHNR and CDR2 FQNEAQ (reference sequence). CDR3 length: 11 residues. Trimming removed 2 bases at V and 8 bases at J, with 6 bases between. The sample originates from a study of CD8+ T cells in alopecia areata. Extraction and reverse transcription of RNA yielded cDNA as the sequencing template. Using immunoSEQ multiplex PCR, the repertoire was profiled, and TCRdb retains in-frame clones only, with some absent. The data hold hundreds of thousands of clones, with roughly 57% observed a single time. This specimen consisted of CD4+ T cells sorted from blood, obtained at week 0. J is TRBJ1-2 and V is TRBV7-9, with unresolved D. The origin of this receptor is a human donor with alopecia areata. The CDR3 loop is CASSLSAGYTF. CDR3 nucleotides: TGTGCCAGCAGCTTATCAGCAGGCTACACCTTC. Full variable domain (remainder filled in from reference TRBV7-9 and TRBJ1-2): DTGVSQNPRHKITKRGQNVTFRCDPISEHNRLYWYRQTLGQGPEFLTYFQNEAQLEKSRLLSDRFSAERPKGSFSTLEIQRTEQGDSAMYLCASSLSAGYTFGSGTRLTVV.